A single sample is the source of the 4 T cell receptor beta chains below, sequenced in a study of blood T cell repertoires in COVID-19. Profiling relied on immunoSEQ multiplex PCR, and the TCRdb table lists in-frame clones only, not all of them. This table holds 200,000 to 300,000 clones, more than 65% found once. Source material: peripheral blood. The receptors were gathered from a man between 35 and 55 years old who had recovered from COVID-19.

This chain uses TRBV2 with TRBJ1-2; 7 bases map to TRBD1. There are 14 residues in the CDR3. Germline V lookup: CDR1 SNHLY, CDR2 FYNNEI. V was clipped by 7 bases and J by 4 bases; unmatched bases: 9. The CDR3: CASKGGRGGYGYTF. The CDR3 DNA reads as TGTGCCAGCAAAGGGGGCAGGGGCGGCTATGGCTACACCTTC. The full variable domain, in which reference TRBV2 and TRBJ1-2 provide the parts outside the CDR3, is EPEVTQTPSHQVTQMGQEVILRCVPISNHLYFYWYRQILGQKVEFLVSFYNNEISEKSEIFDDQFSVERPDGSNFTLKIRSTKLEDSAMYFCASKGGRGGYGYTFGSGTRLTVV.

V is TRBV5-5 and J is TRBJ1-3, with unresolved D. Germline values: CDR1 SGHKS, CDR2 YYEKEE (reference sequence). V was shortened by 4 bases and J by 4 bases, with 15 bases between the two germline ends. This CDR3 is 15 amino acids long. The CDR3 DNA follows: TGTGCCAGCAGCCCAAAGCTGATCCCCGGAAACACCATATATTTT. Protein sequence: CASSPKLIPGNTIYF.

The rearrangement links TRBV9 to TRBJ2-1; TRBD2 aligns across 11 bases. J lost 9 bases, V lost 4 bases, and 9 bases had no gene match. CDR1 is SGDLS, CDR2 YYNGEE, per germline. CDR3 length equals 15 residues. The CDR3 sequence: CASSLIAGGVGEQFF. The CDR3 region has the DNA TGTGCCAGCAGCTTGATAGCGGGAGGGGTTGGTGAGCAGTTCTTC.

In this sample, this clone turned up a few times. Germline is not matched at one junction end, which may reflect a read error. The chain carries TRBV4-1 and TRBJ1-2; 7 bases line up with TRBD1. This CDR3 comprises 12 residues. In germline, CDR1 is MGHRA, CDR2 YSYEKL. As DNA, the CDR3 is TGCGCCAGCAGCCCGACCGGGACAGCATCCTCCTTC. Amino acid sequence: CASSPTGTASSF.